A single sample is the source of the 15 T cell receptor beta chains below, sequenced in a study of T cell clusters in autoimmune cytopenias. TRB rearrangements were amplified by touch-down multiplex PCR with mixed TRB-A/B primers. TCRdb re-called the multiplex PCR reads, yielding one record per CDR3 amino acid sequence without DNA. This sample's clone table lists 7,000 to 9,000 distinct CDR3 sequences. TRB was amplified from roughly 0.25 ug of peripheral blood genomic DNA per sample. The sample was also linked to a second study, of T cell repertoires in aging, cancer and after chemotherapy.

Sequencing used peripheral blood. The origin of the receptors is a human donor with an autoimmune cytopenia or autoimmune hepatitis (not recorded which).

This chain joins TRBV7-3 and TRBJ2-1. The CDR3 contains 11 residues. The germline gives CDR1 SGHTA, CDR2 FQGTGA. This CDR3 is CASSYRLEQFF.

The V gene is TRBV19, the J gene TRBJ1-2; there is no DNA to check the TCRdb D call of TRBD1. This CDR3 has 15 amino acids. CDR1 and CDR2 from the germline V gene are LNHDA and SQIVND (reference sequence). CDR3 region: CASSISTGGFYGYTF.

The genes are TRBV5-1 and TRBJ2-2. The germline V gene encodes CDR1 SGHRS and CDR2 YFSETQ. The CDR3 covers 16 residues. The CDR3 here is CASSLQEFANTGELFF.

This chain connects TRBV20-1 to TRBJ2-3. The germline V gene encodes CDR1 DFQATT and CDR2 SNEGSKA (reference sequence). CDR3 length equals 14 residues. CDR3 protein: CSARGLENLDTQYF.

The chain uses TRBV20-1 and TRBJ1-6; checking the TCRdb D call of TRBD1 is not possible without DNA. The germline V gene encodes CDR1 DFQATT and CDR2 SNEGSKA (reference sequence). The CDR3 length is 16 residues. The CDR3 sequence: CSASLGRLGKGSPLHF.

This chain links TRBV18 with TRBJ1-1; TCRdb outputs TRBD1, but without DNA this stays unchecked. The CDR3 has 15 amino acids. Per germline, CDR1 KGHSH and CDR2 LQKENI. The CDR3 protein is CASSPGWTGVTEAFF.

The rearrangement joins TRBV11-3 to TRBJ2-3. The CDR3 totals 13 residues. Germline V CDR1 and CDR2: SGHNT, YENEEA. The CDR3 protein is CASSLDLADTQYF.

V and J are TRBV7-9 and TRBJ2-1; TCRdb outputs TRBD2, but without DNA this stays unchecked. CDR1 is SEHNR and CDR2 is FQNEAQ in the germline V gene (reference sequence). CDR3 length equals 18 residues. The CDR3: CASSSQPGTSGSPNEQFF.

Considering frequency, this clonotype is medium-sized. This chain joins TRBV29-1 and TRBJ2-3; TCRdb's D gene call, TRBD1, goes unchecked for lack of DNA. The CDR3 consists of 16 residues. Per the germline V gene, CDR1 is SQVTM and CDR2 is ANQGSEA. This chain's CDR3 is CSARPWTGYSTDTQYF.

The chain employs TRBV9 and TRBJ2-3; TCRdb indicates TRBD1, and absent DNA this call remains unverified. This CDR3 has 16 residues. Germline V CDR1 and CDR2: SGDLS, YYNGEE. This CDR3 is CASSQRTGGGTDTQYF.

Considering frequency, this clonotype is medium-sized (0.01 to 0.1%). This chain uses TRBV27 with TRBJ2-7; absent DNA, TCRdb's TRBD1 call cannot be checked. Germline CDR1 reads MNHEY; CDR2 reads SMNVEV (reference sequence). The CDR3 spans 13 residues. The CDR3 region is CASSPGQQYEQYF.

According to its frequency, this clonotype is medium-sized. The chain's CDR3 is CASSSRGDSEAFF. The chain couples TRBV7-9 to TRBJ1-1; without DNA, the TCRdb call of TRBD1 cannot be checked. CDR3 length: 13 amino acids. Germline CDR1 SEHNR, CDR2 FQNEAQ (reference sequence).

CDR3: CASSYRPLAGGELFF. V usage is TRBV6-6 and J usage is TRBJ2-2; lacking DNA, the TRBD1 call made by TCRdb goes unchecked. This CDR3 has 15 residues. In germline, CDR1 is MNHNY, CDR2 SVGAGI (reference sequence).

V usage is TRBV6-2 or TRBV6-3 and J usage is TRBJ1-4. Germline-derived CDR1 and CDR2 are MNHEY and SVGEGT. The CDR3 runs to 14 residues. The CDR3 loop is CASSRGATNEKLFF.

This CDR3 reads CASSPGGFGYTF. The chain couples TRBV12-3 or TRBV12-4 to TRBJ1-2; lacking DNA, the TRBD1 call made by TCRdb goes unchecked. This CDR3 contains 12 residues.